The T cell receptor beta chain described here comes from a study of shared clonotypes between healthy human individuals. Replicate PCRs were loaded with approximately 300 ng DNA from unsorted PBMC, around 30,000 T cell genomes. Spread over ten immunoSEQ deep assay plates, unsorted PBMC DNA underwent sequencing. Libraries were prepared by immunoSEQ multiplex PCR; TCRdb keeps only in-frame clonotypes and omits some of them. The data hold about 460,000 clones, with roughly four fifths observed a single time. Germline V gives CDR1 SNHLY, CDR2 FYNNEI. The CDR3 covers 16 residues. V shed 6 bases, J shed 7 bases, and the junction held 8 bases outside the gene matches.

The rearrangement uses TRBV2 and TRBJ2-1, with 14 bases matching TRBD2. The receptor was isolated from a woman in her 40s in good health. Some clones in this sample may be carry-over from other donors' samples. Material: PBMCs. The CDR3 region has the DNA TGTGCCAGCAGAGCTACGGGACTAGCGGGGGTTAATGAGCAGTTCTTC. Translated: CASRATGLAGVNEQFF. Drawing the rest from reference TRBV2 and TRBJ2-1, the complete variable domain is EPEVTQTPSHQVTQMGQEVILRCVPISNHLYFYWYRQILGQKVEFLVSFYNNEISEKSEIFDDQFSVERPDGSNFTLKIRSTKLEDSAMYFCASRATGLAGVNEQFFGPGTRLTVL.